This T cell receptor (beta chain) was recorded in a study of shared T cell receptors in the human thymus. TCRdb keeps only in-frame clones here, not all; method: immunoSEQ multiplex PCR. This sample carries roughly 700,000 clones, roughly 90% of them seen once, and the ten largest clones take 0.0095% to 0.012%. These same data were also listed under a study on human thymus T cells. Turning to that study: Thymic resections from corrective heart surgery supplied the tissue. Blood and thymic repertoires both appeared biased in V and J gene usage. Related research described strongly overlapping thymic repertoires in unrelated people.

What was sequenced was thymocytes. The TCR originated in a boy in the first two years of life with a congenital heart defect.

The CDR3 loop is CASSPHGTSGGDTGELFF. DNA for the CDR3: TGTGCCAGCAGCCCACATGGAACTAGCGGGGGAGACACCGGGGAGCTGTTTTTT. This chain uses TRBV13 with TRBJ2-2, with 11 positions matching TRBD2. V lost 5 bases and J lost 3; bases outside the gene matches: 11. Germline lookup yields CDR1 PRHDT and CDR2 FYEKMQ (reference sequence). The CDR3 runs to 18 residues.